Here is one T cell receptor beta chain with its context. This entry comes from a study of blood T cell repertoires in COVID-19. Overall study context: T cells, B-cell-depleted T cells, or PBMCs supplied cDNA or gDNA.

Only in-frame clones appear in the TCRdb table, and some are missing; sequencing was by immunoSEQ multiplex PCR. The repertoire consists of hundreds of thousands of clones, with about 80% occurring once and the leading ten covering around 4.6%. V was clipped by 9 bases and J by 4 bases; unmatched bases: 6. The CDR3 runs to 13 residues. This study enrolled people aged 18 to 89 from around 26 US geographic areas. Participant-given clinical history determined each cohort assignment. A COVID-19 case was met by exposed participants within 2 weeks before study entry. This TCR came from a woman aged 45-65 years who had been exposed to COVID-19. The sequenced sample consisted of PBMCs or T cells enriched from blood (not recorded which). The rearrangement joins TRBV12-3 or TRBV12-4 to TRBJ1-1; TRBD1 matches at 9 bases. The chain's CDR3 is CASVGQGRTEAFF. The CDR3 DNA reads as TGTGCCAGTGTGGGACAGGGCCGCACTGAAGCTTTCTTT.